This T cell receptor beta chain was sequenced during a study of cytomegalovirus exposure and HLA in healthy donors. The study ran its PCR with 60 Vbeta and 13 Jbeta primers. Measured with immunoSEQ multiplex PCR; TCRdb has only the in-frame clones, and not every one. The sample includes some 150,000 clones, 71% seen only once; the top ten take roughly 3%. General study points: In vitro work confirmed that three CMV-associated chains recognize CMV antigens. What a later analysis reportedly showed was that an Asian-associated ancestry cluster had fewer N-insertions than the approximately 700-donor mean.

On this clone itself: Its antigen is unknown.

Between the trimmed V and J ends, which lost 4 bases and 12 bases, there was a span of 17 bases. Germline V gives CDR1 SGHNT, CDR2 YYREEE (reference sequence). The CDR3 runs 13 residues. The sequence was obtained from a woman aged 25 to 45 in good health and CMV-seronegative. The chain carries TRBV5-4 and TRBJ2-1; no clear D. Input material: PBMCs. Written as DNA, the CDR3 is TGTGCCAGCAGCCTGCAACAGCTCCCCTGGCAGTTCTTC. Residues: CASSLQQLPWQFF.